This TCR beta chain stems from a study of shared clonotypes between healthy human individuals. The CDR3 runs to 15 residues. Germline V CDR1 and CDR2: SGHTA, FQGNSA. Trimming removed 0 bases from V and 2 bases from J, with 8 bases in between. The table came from immunoSEQ multiplex PCR; TCRdb's copy has only in-frame clones and leaves some out. This table holds approximately 510,000 clones, around 79% found once. The TCR comes from a woman in her thirties or forties in good health. Some clones in this sample may be carry-over from other donors' samples. The sequenced material came from PBMCs. This chain uses TRBV7-2 with TRBJ1-3; perhaps TRBD1 as D (5 bases). The CDR3 here is CASSLAGTPGNTIYF. The CDR3 DNA reads TGTGCCAGCAGCTTAGCAGGGACGCCTGGAAACACCATATATTTT.